What follows are 2 T cell receptor beta chains derived from one specimen sequenced in a study of OX40 agonist ivuxolimab in advanced cancers. Assay used: immunoSEQ multiplex PCR; TCRdb lists only in-frame clones, some missing. The table records over 55,000 clones, 75% to 85% of them present only once. The sequenced sample was CD4+ or CD8+ T cells sorted from blood, obtained in a trial of the OX40 agonist ivuxolimab. The source is an adult with an advanced solid tumor such as melanoma, head and neck, liver or kidney cancer.

Worth noting for this clone: This sample includes further DNA sequences coding for the same CDR3. The rearrangement uses TRBV28 and TRBJ1-2; TRBD1 matches at 9 bases. This CDR3 comprises 14 residues. Trimming took 4 bases from V and 2 from J; bases not matched to a gene: 2. Germline CDR1 is MDHEN and CDR2 is SYDVKM. CDR3 protein: CASSSGTGNYGYTF. The CDR3 DNA reads as TGTGCCAGCAGTTCCGGGACAGGGAACTATGGCTACACCTTC.

This chain joins TRBV9 and TRBJ2-7; the match to TRBD1 covers 9 bases. J was trimmed by 1 base and V by 0 bases; bases with no gene match: 2. The germline gives CDR1 SGDLS, CDR2 YYNGEE. The CDR3 covers 15 residues. Here the CDR3 DNA reads TGTGCCAGCAGCGTAGGTGGACAGGGGTCCTACGAGCAGTACTTC. It codes for CASSVGGQGSYEQYF.